The source of this T cell receptor beta chain is a study of blood T cell repertoires in COVID-19. Whole-study context: Whether acute or convalescent, the COVID-19 samples came from the United States, Italy and Spain. PBMCs, B-cell-depleted T cells, or T cells were the source of the cDNA or gDNA that made up the material.

Living in 24 US areas, the participants were between 18 and 89 years of age. Assignments of participants to cohorts depended upon their own reported clinical history. Clones were read by immunoSEQ multiplex PCR, and TCRdb kept only the in-frame ones, dropping some. Of fewer than 250,000 clones in the sample, roughly four fifths are singletons; the top ten hold approximately 4%. Germline V gene data show CDR1 as LGHDT and CDR2 as YNNKEL (reference sequence). The V and J ends lost 4 bases and 4 bases, in that order; junction bases with no gene match: 17. This CDR3 has 19 amino acids. The V call is TRBV3-1 (or the pseudogene TRBV3-2), the J call TRBJ2-7, with 12 bases that match TRBD2. This sequence originates from a woman in her thirties or forties who had been exposed to COVID-19. The sequenced material came from PBMCs or T cells enriched from blood (not recorded which). The CDR3 protein is CASSPRALTSGGTKYEQYF. The CDR3 nucleotides are TGTGCCAGCAGCCCCCGCGCACTGACTAGCGGGGGCACAAAATACGAGCAGTACTTC.